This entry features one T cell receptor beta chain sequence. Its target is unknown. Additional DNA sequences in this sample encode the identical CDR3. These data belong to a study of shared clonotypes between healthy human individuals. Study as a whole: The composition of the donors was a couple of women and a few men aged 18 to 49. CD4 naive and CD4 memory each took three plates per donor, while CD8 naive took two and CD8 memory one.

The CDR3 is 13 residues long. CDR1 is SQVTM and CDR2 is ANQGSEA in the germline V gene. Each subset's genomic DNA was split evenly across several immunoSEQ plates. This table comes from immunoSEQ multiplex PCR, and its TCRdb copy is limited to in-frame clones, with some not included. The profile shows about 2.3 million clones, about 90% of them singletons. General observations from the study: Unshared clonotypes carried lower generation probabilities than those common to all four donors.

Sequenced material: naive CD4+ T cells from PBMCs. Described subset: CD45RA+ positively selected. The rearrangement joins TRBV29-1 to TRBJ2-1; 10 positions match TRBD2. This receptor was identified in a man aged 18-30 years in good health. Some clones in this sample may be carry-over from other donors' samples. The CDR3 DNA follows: TGCAGTGGAAGCGGGAGGGCCTTCGATGAGCAGTTCTTC. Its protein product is CSGSGRAFDEQFF.